The 23 T cell receptor beta chains below all came from one sample that was sequenced in a study of T cell changes during pregnancy in multiple sclerosis. Profiling relied on immunoSEQ multiplex PCR, and the TCRdb table lists in-frame clones only, not all of them. The sample shows tens of thousands of clones, 90% of them seen only once. The sample consisted of CD8+ T cells from peripheral blood mononuclear cells, taken in the first trimester of pregnancy. Every receptor here comes from a female donor with multiple sclerosis, enrolled in a pregnancy study.

The gene calls are TRBV7-3 and TRBJ2-1, with D perhaps matching TRBD2 (5 bases). The CDR3 contains 14 residues. Trimming pared 2 bases from V and 9 bases from J, leaving 14 bases between. The germline V gene encodes CDR1 SGHTA and CDR2 FQGTGA. CDR3 sequence reads: CASSLAGSGGEQFF. Written as DNA, the CDR3 is TGTGCCAGCAGCTTAGCCGGATCCGGAGGTGAGCAGTTCTTC.

This clone was picked up one time. The chain employs TRBV7-9 and TRBJ2-1; D possibly corresponds to TRBD2 (5 bases). CDR3 length: 16 residues. Germline V gives CDR1 SEHNR, CDR2 FQNEAQ (reference sequence). The V gene lost 5 bases and the J gene lost 4 bases, with 18 bases spanning the gap. The CDR3 DNA sequence: TGTGCCAGCAGCACCCAAGCGGCCCCCCCATACAATGAGCAGTTCTTC. This sequence encodes CASSTQAAPPYNEQFF. Together with reference TRBV7-9 and TRBJ2-1, the CDR3 gives the full variable domain: DTGVSQNPRHKITKRGQNVTFRCDPISEHNRLYWYRQTLGQGPEFLTYFQNEAQLEKSRLLSDRFSAERPKGSFSTLEIQRTEQGDSAMYLCASSTQAAPPYNEQFFGPGTRLTVL.

CDR3 nucleotide sequence: TGTGCCAGCAGAATTACAGGGTCTTCTGGAAACACCATATATTTT. It is translated as CASRITGSSGNTIYF. The rearrangement links TRBV2 to TRBJ1-3, with D maybe TRBD1 (6 bases). The V gene's germline CDR1 is SNHLY and CDR2 FYNNEI. The V gene lost 6 bases and the J gene lost 1 base, with 13 bases spanning the gap. The CDR3 is made up of 15 amino acids.

This clone appeared a few times. V usage is TRBV19 and J usage is TRBJ1-1; the match to TRBD1 covers 8 bases. Losses at the gene ends were 3 bases for V and 5 bases for J; bases not matched to a gene: 8. This CDR3 contains 15 residues. Germline V gives CDR1 LNHDA, CDR2 SQIVND (reference sequence). CDR3 bases: TGTGCCAGTAGTATTATGTCAGGGGGCTCGACTGAAGCTTTCTTT. This translates into CASSIMSGGSTEAFF.

The rearrangement links TRBV7-2 to TRBJ2-5, with 9 bases fitting TRBD2. V gave up 1 base and J gave up 6 bases; unmatched junction bases: 6. The CDR3 spans 15 residues. CDR1 and CDR2 from the germline V gene are SGHTA and FQGNSA. The CDR3 DNA is TGTGCCAGCAGCTTAGAGGCGGGAGGGAGAAAGACCCAGTACTTC. Protein product: CASSLEAGGRKTQYF.

The V gene is TRBV28, the J gene TRBJ2-5; 9 bases match TRBD1. The junction had 7 bases not matched to a gene; V was cut back by 5 bases and J by 3 bases. CDR1 is MDHEN and CDR2 is SYDVKM in the germline V gene. The CDR3 is 15 amino acids. The CDR3, as DNA: TGTGCCAGCAGTAAAGGGACAGGGTTGGAAGAGACCCAGTACTTC. Protein: CASSKGTGLEETQYF.

This chain connects TRBV18 to TRBJ1-2; no firm D call. CDR3 length equals 15 residues. The V and J ends lost 2 bases and 5 bases respectively, with 15 bases between them. The germline gives CDR1 KGHSH, CDR2 LQKENI. CDR3 DNA: TGTGCCAGCTCACCAGCTCGGAGGGTCGGGTATGGCTACACCTTC. Translated: CASSPARRVGYGYTF.

This CDR3 is CAISPAGGTYEQYF. The CDR3 coding sequence is TGTGCCATCAGTCCAGCGGGAGGGACCTACGAGCAGTACTTC. The chain has TRBV10-3 and TRBJ2-7; 10 bases are shared with TRBD2. CDR1 and CDR2 (germline): ENHRY, SYGVKD. V lost 5 bases, J lost 2 bases, and 3 bases stayed unmatched. The CDR3 runs to 14 residues.

V gene TRBV2 combines with J gene TRBJ1-2, with 9 nucleotides matching TRBD1. Germline V gene sequence: CDR1 SNHLY, CDR2 FYNNEI. CDR3 length: 16 residues. Trimming removed 6 bases from V and 5 bases from J; junction bases left unmatched: 13. The CDR3 coding sequence is TGTGCCAGCAGCGGTGATGTACAGGGGGCCGGTTATGGCTACACCTTC. This gives the protein CASSGDVQGAGYGYTF.

The chain joins TRBV9 to TRBJ2-1; 8 bases agree with TRBD2. V lost 3 bases and J lost 7; bases outside the gene matches: 9. Germline CDR1 reads SGDLS; CDR2 reads YYNGEE. This CDR3 has 15 amino acids. CDR3 sequence reads: CASSATGTSGNEQFF. The CDR3 bases are TGTGCCAGCAGCGCCACCGGGACTAGTGGGAATGAGCAGTTCTTC.

This chain links TRBV27 with TRBJ2-3; D unresolved. The CDR3 loop spans 13 amino acids. V shed 4 bases and J shed 6 bases, with 11 bases lying between them. Germline CDR1 and CDR2: MNHEY and SMNVEV (reference sequence). CDR3 DNA sequence: TGTGCCAGCAGTTGGGCAGCTCGGGATACGCAGTATTTT. It translates to CASSWAARDTQYF.

The V and J genes are TRBV27 and TRBJ2-4; 15 bases fit TRBD2. There are 16 residues in the CDR3. Germline lookup yields CDR1 MNHEY and CDR2 SMNVEV (reference sequence). V gave up 6 bases and J gave up 2 bases; unmatched junction bases: 2. The CDR3, as DNA: TGTGCCAGCAGAGGACTAGCGGGAGGGTCCAAAAACATTCAGTACTTC. This gives the protein CASRGLAGGSKNIQYF.

The rearrangement joins TRBV19 to TRBJ2-7; D ambiguous. This CDR3 contains 14 residues. The V end lost 4 bases, the J end lost 5 bases, and 15 bases lay between the germline ends. The germline V gene has CDR1 LNHDA and CDR2 SQIVND (reference sequence). CDR3 sequence reads: CASSTRVPPDEQYF. CDR3 nucleotide sequence: TGTGCCAGTAGTACTAGAGTTCCCCCCGACGAGCAGTACTTC. Together with reference TRBV19 and TRBJ2-7, the CDR3 gives the full variable domain: DGGITQSPKYLFRKEGQNVTLSCEQNLNHDAMYWYRQDPGQGLRLIYYSQIVNDFQKGDIAEGYSVSREKKESFPLTVTSAQKNPTAFYLCASSTRVPPDEQYFGPGTRLTVT.

Here the CDR3 reads CASSRRRTGDSYEQYF. The CDR3 nucleotides are TGCGCCAGCAGCCGCCGGAGGACAGGTGATTCCTACGAGCAGTACTTC. This sequence joins TRBV4-1 and TRBJ2-7; 7 bases align to TRBD1. Trimming removed 4 bases from V and 1 base from J; junction bases left unmatched: 10. CDR3 length equals 16 residues. In germline, CDR1 is MGHRA, CDR2 YSYEKL.

The chain is built from TRBV15 and TRBJ1-4; D gene unclear. Germline V lookup: CDR1 LNHNV, CDR2 YYDKDF (reference sequence). The length of the CDR3 is 12 residues. With 4 bases removed from V and 7 bases from J, the gap between germline ends came to 7 bases. CDR3 residues: CATSIYSEKLFF. The DNA for the CDR3 is TGTGCCACCAGCATATACAGTGAAAAACTGTTTTTT.

This chain connects TRBV15 to TRBJ2-1; a weak D match, TRBD1 (6 bases). Germline-derived CDR1 and CDR2 are LNHNV and YYDKDF (reference sequence). Trimming removed 0 bases from V and 2 bases from J, with 11 bases in between. CDR3 length: 16 residues. CDR3 loop: CATSRDGQGPYNEQFF. CDR3 nucleotides: TGTGCCACCAGCAGAGATGGGCAGGGGCCCTACAATGAGCAGTTCTTC.

V and J are TRBV7-8 and TRBJ2-7; TRBD1 might be the D (5 bases). CDR3 length: 12 residues. V dropped 8 bases and J dropped 7 bases, with 15 bases sitting between them. Germline CDR1 and CDR2: SGHVS and FQNEAQ. CDR3 nucleotides: TGTGCCAGCTTAGGGGCTCCGCGGGAGCAGTACTTC. Its translation is CASLGAPREQYF.

The chain employs TRBV28 and TRBJ1-1; D is unresolved. This CDR3 has 12 amino acids. Trimming shortened V by 3 bases and J by 7 bases, and 9 bases separated the two germline ends. CDR1 and CDR2 from the germline V gene are MDHEN and SYDVKM. Written as DNA, the CDR3 is TGTGCCAGCAGTTTTGTGGGGAGTGAAGCTTTCTTT. Residues: CASSFVGSEAFF.

This chain uses TRBV28 with TRBJ2-5; TRBD1 might be the D (6 bases). Trimming pared 2 bases from V and 2 bases from J, leaving 15 bases between. The CDR3 sequence is 16 residues long. Germline loops: CDR1 MDHEN, CDR2 SYDVKM. The chain's CDR3 is CASSLGPQGPQETQYF. DNA of the CDR3: TGTGCCAGCAGTTTAGGCCCACAGGGTCCTCAAGAGACCCAGTACTTC.

The chain is built from TRBV7-2 and TRBJ2-6, with D unclear. Germline values: CDR1 SGHTA, CDR2 FQGNSA. This CDR3 comprises 17 residues. Trimming took 1 base from V and 0 from J, leaving 10 bases between them. Written as DNA, the CDR3 is TGTGCCAGCAGCTTAGGTCAGACTCTCTCTGGGGCCAACGTCCTGACTTTC. This sequence encodes CASSLGQTLSGANVLTF. The entire variable domain, with the rest obtained from reference TRBV7-2 and TRBJ2-6, is as follows: GAGVSQSPSNKVTEKGKDVELRCDPISGHTALYWYRQSLGQGLEFLIYFQGNSAPDKSGLPSDRFSAERTGGSVSTLTIQRTQQEDSAVYLCASSLGQTLSGANVLTFGAGSRLTVL.

This chain uses TRBV9 with TRBJ2-1; 15 bases line up with TRBD2. Per the germline V gene, CDR1 is SGDLS and CDR2 is YYNGEE. V shed 4 bases and J 7 bases; nucleotides not matched to a gene: 3. The CDR3 extends over 15 amino acids. DNA for the CDR3: TGTGCCAGCAGCATCGGGACTAGCGGGAGGAATGAGCAGTTCTTC. Translating it yields CASSIGTSGRNEQFF.

This chain connects TRBV27 to TRBJ2-1, with 8 bases aligning to TRBD1. The CDR3 runs 14 residues. After removal of 4 bases from V and 10 bases from J, the junction contained 9 bases not matched to a gene. The germline CDR1 and CDR2 sequences are MNHEY and SMNVEV (reference sequence). In DNA form, the CDR3 reads TGTGCCAGCAGTTACGGTGGGACAGGAGGCGAGCAGTTCTTC. Its translation: CASSYGGTGGEQFF.

J is TRBJ1-1 and V is TRBV10-3, with D tentatively TRBD1 (6 bases). This CDR3 spans 12 amino acids. V was clipped by 6 bases and J by 6 bases, with 11 bases between them. Germline CDR1 ENHRY, CDR2 SYGVKD. The CDR3 nucleotides read TGTGCCATCAGCGGGGGGCTTGCTGAAGCTTTCTTT. This codes for CAISGGLAEAFF.